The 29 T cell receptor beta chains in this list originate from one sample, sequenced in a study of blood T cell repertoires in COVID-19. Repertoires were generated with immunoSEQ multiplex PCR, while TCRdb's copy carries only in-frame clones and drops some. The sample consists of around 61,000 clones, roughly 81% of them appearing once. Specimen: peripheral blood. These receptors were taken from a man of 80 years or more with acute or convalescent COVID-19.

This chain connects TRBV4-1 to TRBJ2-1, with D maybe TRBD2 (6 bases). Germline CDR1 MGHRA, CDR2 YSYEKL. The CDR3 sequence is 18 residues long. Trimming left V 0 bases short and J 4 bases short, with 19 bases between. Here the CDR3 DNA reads TGCGCCAGCAGCCAAGACGGGACCGGGACTCCCCTATACAATGAGCAGTTCTTC. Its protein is CASSQDGTGTPLYNEQFF.

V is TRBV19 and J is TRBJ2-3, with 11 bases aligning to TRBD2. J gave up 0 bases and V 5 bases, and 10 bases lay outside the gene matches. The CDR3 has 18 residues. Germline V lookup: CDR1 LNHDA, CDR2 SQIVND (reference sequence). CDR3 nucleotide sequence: TGTGCCAGTAGTGGCGGGACTAGCGGTCACCCCAGCACAGATACGCAGTATTTT. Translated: CASSGGTSGHPSTDTQYF.

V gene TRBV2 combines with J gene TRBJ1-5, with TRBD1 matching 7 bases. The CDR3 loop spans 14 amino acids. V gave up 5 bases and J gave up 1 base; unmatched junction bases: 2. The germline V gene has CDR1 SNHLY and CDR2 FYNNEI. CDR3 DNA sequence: TGTGCCAGCAGTAGGGGGCAGAGCAATCAGCCCCAGCATTTT. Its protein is CASSRGQSNQPQHF.

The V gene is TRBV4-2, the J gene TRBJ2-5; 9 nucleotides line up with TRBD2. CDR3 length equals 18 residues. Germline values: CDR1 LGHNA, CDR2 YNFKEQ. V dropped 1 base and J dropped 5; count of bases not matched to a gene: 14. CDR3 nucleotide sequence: TGTGCCAGCAGCCAAGGAACTAGCGGGCTACGAAGAGGGGAGACCCAGTACTTC. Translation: CASSQGTSGLRRGETQYF.

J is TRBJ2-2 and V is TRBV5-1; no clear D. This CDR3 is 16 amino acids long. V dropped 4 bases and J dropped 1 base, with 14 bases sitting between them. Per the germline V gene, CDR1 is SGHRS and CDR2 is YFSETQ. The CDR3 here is CASSPLQVMNTGELFF. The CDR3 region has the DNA TGCGCCAGCAGCCCGCTGCAGGTTATGAACACCGGGGAGCTGTTTTTT.

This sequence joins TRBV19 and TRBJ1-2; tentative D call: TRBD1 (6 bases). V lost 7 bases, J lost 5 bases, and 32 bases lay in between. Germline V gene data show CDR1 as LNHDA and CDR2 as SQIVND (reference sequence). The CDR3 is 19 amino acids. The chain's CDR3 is CASKITIRDTQRLSYGYTF. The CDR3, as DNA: TGTGCCAGTAAAATCACCATAAGGGACACCCAGAGGCTATCTTATGGCTACACCTTC.

The CDR3 coding sequence is TGTGCCAGCAGGCCTTGGGCGGGTTCACCCCTCCACTTT. It specifies CASRPWAGSPLHF. V usage is TRBV28 and J usage is TRBJ1-6, with no clear D. Between the trimmed V and J ends, which lost 6 bases and 9 bases, there was a span of 12 bases. Germline V gives CDR1 MDHEN, CDR2 SYDVKM. The length of the CDR3 is 13 residues.

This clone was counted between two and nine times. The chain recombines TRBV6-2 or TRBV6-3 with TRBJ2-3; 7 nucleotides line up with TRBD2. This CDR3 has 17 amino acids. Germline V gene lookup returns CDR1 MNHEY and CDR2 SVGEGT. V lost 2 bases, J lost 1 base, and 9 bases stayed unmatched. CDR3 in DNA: TGTGCCAGCAGTTACCCCCCTGGACGGGGGGGCACAGATACGCAGTATTTT. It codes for CASSYPPGRGGTDTQYF.

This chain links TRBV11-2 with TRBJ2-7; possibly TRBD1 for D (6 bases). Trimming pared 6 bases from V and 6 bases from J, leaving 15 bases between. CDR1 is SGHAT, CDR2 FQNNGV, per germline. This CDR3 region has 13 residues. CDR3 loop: CASRYPSGAEQYF. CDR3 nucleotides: TGTGCCAGCAGATATCCATCAGGGGCCGAGCAGTACTTC. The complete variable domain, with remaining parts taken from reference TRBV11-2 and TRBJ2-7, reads EAGVAQSPRYKIIEKRQSVAFWCNPISGHATLYWYQQILGQGPKLLIQFQNNGVVDDSQLPKDRFSAERLKGVDSTLKIQPAKLEDSAVYLCASRYPSGAEQYFGPGTRLTVT.

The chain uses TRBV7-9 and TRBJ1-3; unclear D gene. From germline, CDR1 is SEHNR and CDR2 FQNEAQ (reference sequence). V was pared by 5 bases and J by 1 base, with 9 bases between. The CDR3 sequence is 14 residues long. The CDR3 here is CASSVSLSGNTIYF. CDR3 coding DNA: TGTGCCAGCAGCGTTTCTTTATCTGGAAACACCATATATTTT.

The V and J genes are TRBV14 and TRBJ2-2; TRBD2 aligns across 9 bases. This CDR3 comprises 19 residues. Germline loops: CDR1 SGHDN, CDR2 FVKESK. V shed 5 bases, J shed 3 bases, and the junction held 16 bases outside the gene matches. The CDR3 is CASSKRRLAGLRDTGELFF. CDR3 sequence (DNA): TGTGCCAGCAGCAAAAGGCGGCTAGCGGGATTGAGGGACACCGGGGAGCTGTTTTTT. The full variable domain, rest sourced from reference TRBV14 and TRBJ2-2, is EAGVTQFPSHSVIEKGQTVTLRCDPISGHDNLYWYRRVMGKEIKFLLHFVKESKQDESGMPNNRFLAERTGGTYSTLKVQPAELEDSGVYFCASSKRRLAGLRDTGELFFGEGSRLTVL.

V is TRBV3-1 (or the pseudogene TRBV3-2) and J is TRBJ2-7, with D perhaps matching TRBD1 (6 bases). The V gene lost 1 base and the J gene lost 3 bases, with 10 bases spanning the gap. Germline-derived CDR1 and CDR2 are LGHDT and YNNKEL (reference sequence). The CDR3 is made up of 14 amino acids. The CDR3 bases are TGTGCCAGCAGCCAAGTCCCACAGGGCTACGAGCAGTACTTC. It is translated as CASSQVPQGYEQYF.

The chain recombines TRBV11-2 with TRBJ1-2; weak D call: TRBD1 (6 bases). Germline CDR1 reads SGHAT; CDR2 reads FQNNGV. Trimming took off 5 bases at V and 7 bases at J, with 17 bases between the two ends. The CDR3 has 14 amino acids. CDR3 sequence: CASSPVGGASGYTF. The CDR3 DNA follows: TGTGCCAGCAGCCCGGTGGGGGGGGCCTCTGGCTACACCTTC.

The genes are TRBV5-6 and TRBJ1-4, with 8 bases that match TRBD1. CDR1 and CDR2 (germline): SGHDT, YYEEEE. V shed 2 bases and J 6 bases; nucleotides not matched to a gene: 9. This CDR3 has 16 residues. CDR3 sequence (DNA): TGTGCCAGCAGCTTTCGGACAGGGAGGAAGTATGAAAAACTGTTTTTT. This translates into CASSFRTGRKYEKLFF.

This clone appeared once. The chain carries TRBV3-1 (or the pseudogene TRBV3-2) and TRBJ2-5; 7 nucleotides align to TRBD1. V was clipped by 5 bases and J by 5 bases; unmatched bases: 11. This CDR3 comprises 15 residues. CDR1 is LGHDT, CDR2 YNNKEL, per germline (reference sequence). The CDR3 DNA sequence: TGTGCCAGCAGCTCCCGGAGAGGGGACAGCGAGACCCAGTACTTC. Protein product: CASSSRRGDSETQYF.

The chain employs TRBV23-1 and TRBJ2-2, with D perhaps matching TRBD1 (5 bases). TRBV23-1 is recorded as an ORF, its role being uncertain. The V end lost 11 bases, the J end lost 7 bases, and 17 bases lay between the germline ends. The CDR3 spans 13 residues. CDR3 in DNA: TGCGCCTGGCGCTTAGGGGTAAGCGGGGAGCTGTTTTTT. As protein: CAWRLGVSGELFF.

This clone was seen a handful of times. CDR3 sequence (DNA): TGTGCCAGCAGCTTAGCGCAGGGAAGTAGCGCTTTCTTT. Its translation: CASSLAQGSSAFF. The V and J genes are TRBV7-8 and TRBJ1-1, with D possibly TRBD1 on 5 matching bases. The germline V and J ends were trimmed by 0 bases and 11 bases, with 13 bases remaining between them. Germline CDR1 and CDR2: SGHVS and FQNEAQ. The CDR3 totals 13 residues.

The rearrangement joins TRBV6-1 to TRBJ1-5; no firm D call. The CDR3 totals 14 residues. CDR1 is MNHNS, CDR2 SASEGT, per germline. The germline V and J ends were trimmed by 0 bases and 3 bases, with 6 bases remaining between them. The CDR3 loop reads CASSEAGLNQPQHF. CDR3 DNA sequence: TGTGCCAGCAGTGAAGCCGGACTCAATCAGCCCCAGCATTTT.

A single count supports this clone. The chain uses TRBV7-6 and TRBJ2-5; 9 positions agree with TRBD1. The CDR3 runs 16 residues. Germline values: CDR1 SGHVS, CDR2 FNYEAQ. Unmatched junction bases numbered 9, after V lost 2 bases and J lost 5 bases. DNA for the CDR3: TGTGCCAGCAGCTTATTCGAAACAGGGGGCTTGGAGACCCAGTACTTC. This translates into CASSLFETGGLETQYF.

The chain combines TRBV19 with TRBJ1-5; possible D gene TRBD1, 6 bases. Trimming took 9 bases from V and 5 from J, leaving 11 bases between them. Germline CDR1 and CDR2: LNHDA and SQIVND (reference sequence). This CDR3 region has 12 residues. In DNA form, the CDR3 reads TGTGCCAGCGGACAGAGGGATCAGCCCCAGCATTTT. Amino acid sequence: CASGQRDQPQHF.

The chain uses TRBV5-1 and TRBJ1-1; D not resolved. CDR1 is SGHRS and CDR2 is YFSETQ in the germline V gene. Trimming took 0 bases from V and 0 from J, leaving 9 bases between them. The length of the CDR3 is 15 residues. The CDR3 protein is CASSLVVEMNTEAFF. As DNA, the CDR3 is TGCGCCAGCAGCTTGGTCGTAGAAATGAACACTGAAGCTTTCTTT.

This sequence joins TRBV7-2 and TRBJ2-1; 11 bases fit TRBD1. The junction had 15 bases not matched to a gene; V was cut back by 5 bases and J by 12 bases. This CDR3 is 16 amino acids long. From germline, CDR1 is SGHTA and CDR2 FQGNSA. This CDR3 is CASSATGQGGWESQFF. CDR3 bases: TGTGCCAGCAGCGCGACGGGACAGGGGGGCTGGGAGTCGCAGTTCTTC.

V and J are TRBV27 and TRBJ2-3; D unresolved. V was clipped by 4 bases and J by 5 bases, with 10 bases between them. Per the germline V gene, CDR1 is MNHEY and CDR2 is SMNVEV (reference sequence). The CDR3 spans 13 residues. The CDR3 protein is CASSSSPRDTQYF. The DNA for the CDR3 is TGTGCCAGCAGTTCCTCTCCCCGAGATACGCAGTATTTT.

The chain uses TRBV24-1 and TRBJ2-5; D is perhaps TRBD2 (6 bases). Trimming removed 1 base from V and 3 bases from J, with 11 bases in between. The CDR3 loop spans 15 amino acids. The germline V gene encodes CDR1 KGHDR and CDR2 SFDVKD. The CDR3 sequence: CATSDLAGPEETQYF. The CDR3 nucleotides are TGTGCCACCAGTGATTTAGCGGGCCCAGAAGAGACCCAGTACTTC.

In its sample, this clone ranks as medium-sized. Written as DNA, the CDR3 is TGTGCCAGCAGTTTCCAGGGCAGGCCTGAAGCTTTCTTT. Protein product: CASSFQGRPEAFF. This chain uses TRBV27 with TRBJ1-1; D may be TRBD1 (5 bases). Trimming removed 3 bases at V and 6 bases at J, with 11 bases between. This CDR3 is built from 13 residues. CDR1 is MNHEY and CDR2 is SMNVEV in the germline V gene (reference sequence).

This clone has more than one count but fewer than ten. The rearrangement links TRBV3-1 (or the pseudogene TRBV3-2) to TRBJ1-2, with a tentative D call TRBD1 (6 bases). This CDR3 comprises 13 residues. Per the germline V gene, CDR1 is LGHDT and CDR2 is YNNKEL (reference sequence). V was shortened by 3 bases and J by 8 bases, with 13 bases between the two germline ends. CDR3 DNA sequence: TGTGCCAGCAGCCAGGACGGGGGGGGCGGCTACACCTTC. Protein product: CASSQDGGGGYTF.

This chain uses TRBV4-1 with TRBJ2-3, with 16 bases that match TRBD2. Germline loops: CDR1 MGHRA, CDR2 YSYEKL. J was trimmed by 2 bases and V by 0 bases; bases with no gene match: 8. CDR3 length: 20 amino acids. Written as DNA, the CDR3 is TGCGCCAGCAGCCAAGAGGGACTAGCGGGAGGGCCGTGGGTCACAGATACGCAGTATTTT. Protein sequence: CASSQEGLAGGPWVTDTQYF.

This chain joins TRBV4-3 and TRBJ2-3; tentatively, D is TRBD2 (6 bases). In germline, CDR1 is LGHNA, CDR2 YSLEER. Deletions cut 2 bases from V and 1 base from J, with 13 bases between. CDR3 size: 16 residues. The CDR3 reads CASSQLTQRGTDTQYF. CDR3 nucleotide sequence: TGCGCCAGCAGCCAACTAACACAGCGGGGCACAGATACGCAGTATTTT.

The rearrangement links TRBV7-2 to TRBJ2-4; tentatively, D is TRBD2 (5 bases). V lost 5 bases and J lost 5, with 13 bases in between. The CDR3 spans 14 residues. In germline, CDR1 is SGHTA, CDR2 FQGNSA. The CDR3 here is CASSPTGVENIQYF. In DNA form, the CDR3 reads TGTGCCAGCAGCCCTACCGGGGTAGAAAACATTCAGTACTTC.